The 21 T cell receptor beta chains below come from one sample, sequenced in a study of blood T cell repertoires in COVID-19. Profiled with immunoSEQ multiplex PCR; TCRdb holds only in-frame clones, not every one. The table lists 95,000 to 120,000 clones, roughly 80% of them singletons. Sequences were obtained from peripheral blood. The source is a man aged 50-59 years with acute or convalescent COVID-19.

In regard to this clone: No DNA is shown, since the ends of the CDR3 on it are uncertain; the CDR3 is the one TCRdb lists. The V call is TRBV9, the J call TRBJ2-5; TRBD2 is taken as the D call from the table, unchecked against the DNA. The CDR3 has 12 residues if both end residues are counted. The V gene's germline CDR1 is SGDLS and CDR2 YYNGEE. This CDR3 reads CASSVASGTPYF.

The rearrangement uses TRBV27 and TRBJ2-1, with D maybe TRBD1 (6 bases). The V and J ends lost 5 bases and 6 bases respectively, with 20 bases between them. CDR3 length: 16 amino acids. Germline CDR1 is MNHEY and CDR2 is SMNVEV (reference sequence). CDR3 region: CASSAAGVGPPNEQFF. The CDR3 region has the DNA TGTGCCAGCAGTGCCGCAGGGGTAGGACCCCCCAATGAGCAGTTCTTC.

The chain is built from TRBV29-1 and TRBJ1-3, with 7 bases aligning to TRBD1. The CDR3 loop spans 14 amino acids. CDR1 is SQVTM, CDR2 ANQGSEA, per germline. V trimming: 7 bases; J trimming: 0 bases; junction bases outside the gene matches: 6. CDR3 DNA sequence: TGCAGCGCGCTGACAGGGAGCTCTGGAAACACCATATATTTT. This gives the protein CSALTGSSGNTIYF.

The chain uses TRBV6-1 and TRBJ1-2, with 8 bases identical to TRBD1. The CDR3 contains 14 residues. CDR1 is MNHNS and CDR2 is SASEGT in the germline V gene. V gave up 4 bases and J gave up 4 bases; unmatched junction bases: 5. CDR3 coding DNA: TGTGCCAGCAGTGGGACAGGGTCGGGCTATGGCTACACCTTC. Residues: CASSGTGSGYGYTF.

CDR3 amino acids: CASSQDWVGDTQYF. The CDR3 DNA reads TGTGCCAGCAGCCAAGACTGGGTCGGGGATACGCAGTATTTT. The J gene is TRBJ2-3, the V gene TRBV14, with D unclear. This CDR3 has 14 residues. Germline lookup yields CDR1 SGHDN and CDR2 FVKESK. V was shortened by 0 bases and J by 6 bases, with 10 bases between the two germline ends.

V usage is TRBV10-3 and J usage is TRBJ1-6; a weak D match, TRBD1 (5 bases). Trimming stripped 5 bases from V and 7 bases from J, with 6 bases between. Germline V gene lookup returns CDR1 ENHRY and CDR2 SYGVKD. CDR3 size: 12 residues. This CDR3 is CAISTGNSPLHF. The CDR3 coding sequence is TGTGCCATCAGTACAGGAAATTCACCCCTCCACTTT.

This chain links TRBV7-9 with TRBJ2-3; unclear D gene. The length of the CDR3 is 13 residues. The V gene's germline CDR1 is SEHNR and CDR2 FQNEAQ (reference sequence). V dropped 5 bases and J dropped 0 bases, with 6 bases sitting between them. This chain's CDR3 is CASSQRSTDTQYF. In DNA, the CDR3 is TGTGCCAGCAGCCAACGGAGCACAGATACGCAGTATTTT.

V is TRBV9 and J is TRBJ2-5; TRBD2 agrees at 8 bases. The V gene's germline CDR1 is SGDLS and CDR2 YYNGEE. The J segment lost 1 base and the V segment lost 0 bases, leaving 5 bases of the junction unmatched. This CDR3 has 16 residues. Here the CDR3 reads CASSVAASGPQETQYF. The CDR3 DNA follows: TGTGCCAGCAGCGTAGCGGCTAGCGGGCCCCAAGAGACCCAGTACTTC.

The V and J genes are TRBV28 and TRBJ1-4; D possibly corresponds to TRBD1 (5 bases). Germline CDR1 MDHEN, CDR2 SYDVKM. This CDR3 region has 15 residues. The V end lost 8 bases, the J end lost 3 bases, and 16 bases lay between the germline ends. In DNA, the CDR3 is TGTGCCAGCCTAAACGGGGGGAGTTCTAATGAAAAACTGTTTTTT. It translates to CASLNGGSSNEKLFF.

This clone showed up just once. The chain carries TRBV19 and TRBJ1-4; D is perhaps TRBD1 (6 bases). CDR3 length equals 15 residues. Looked up from germline, CDR1 is LNHDA and CDR2 is SQIVND (reference sequence). V gave up 3 bases and J gave up 8 bases, with 16 bases separating them. The CDR3 DNA sequence: TGTGCCAGTAGTATCGTCACAGGGAAGAACGAAAAACTGTTTTTT. Its translation: CASSIVTGKNEKLFF.

This chain uses TRBV5-1 with TRBJ2-7; possibly TRBD2 for D (6 bases). This CDR3 is 17 amino acids long. The germline V gene encodes CDR1 SGHRS and CDR2 YFSETQ. Trimming took 0 bases from V and 1 from J, leaving 17 bases between them. The chain's CDR3 is CASSLVGGDTRSYEQYF. DNA of the CDR3: TGCGCCAGCAGCTTGGTGGGGGGTGACACTCGTTCCTACGAGCAGTACTTC.

The J gene is TRBJ2-1, the V gene TRBV12-3 or TRBV12-4; 7 nucleotides match TRBD1. CDR3 length equals 13 residues. The ends lost 6 bases at V and 6 bases at J; junction bases unmatched: 5. In DNA, the CDR3 is TGTGCCAGCAGACCGACAGGGACCAATGAGCAGTTCTTC. It translates to CASRPTGTNEQFF.

The chain has TRBV10-3 and TRBJ1-6; possible D gene TRBD1, 6 bases. Per germline, CDR1 ENHRY and CDR2 SYGVKD. Trimming took 2 bases from V and 7 from J, leaving 9 bases between them. CDR3 size: 14 residues. DNA of the CDR3: TGTGCCATCAGTGAGGGACAGCGGAATTCACCCCTCCACTTT. It specifies CAISEGQRNSPLHF.

This sequence joins TRBV27 and TRBJ1-2; D is perhaps TRBD1 (5 bases). The CDR3 length is 15 residues. Germline loops: CDR1 MNHEY, CDR2 SMNVEV (reference sequence). The V and J ends lost 3 bases and 8 bases respectively, with 19 bases between them. The CDR3 region is CASSLWGGEGSGYTF. Written as DNA, the CDR3 is TGTGCCAGCAGTTTGTGGGGGGGTGAAGGGAGCGGCTACACCTTC.

The J gene is TRBJ1-2, the V gene TRBV30; 7 nucleotides line up with TRBD1. Germline trimming cut 5 bases from V and 8 bases from J; bases unmatched to any gene: 17. This CDR3 contains 15 residues. In germline, CDR1 is GTSNPN, CDR2 SVGIG (reference sequence). The DNA of the CDR3 is TGTGCCTGGCTTCCTAAACCCTATCAGGGGGAAGGCTACACCTTC. Translated, it gives CAWLPKPYQGEGYTF.

The chain links TRBV1 to TRBJ1-2; the table's D call of TRBD1 was not tested on the DNA. TRBV1 is a recognized pseudogene. The CDR3 is made up of 16 amino acids. CDR3 bases: TGCACCAGCAGCCTTCCCAAAGGTGGCAGGGCGGCTGGCTACACCTTC. It translates to CTSSLPKGGRAAGYTF.

Only a few counts were recorded for this clone. The gene calls are TRBV27 and TRBJ1-6; no firm D call. CDR1 and CDR2 (germline): MNHEY, SMNVEV (reference sequence). Deletions cut 5 bases from V and 5 bases from J, with 7 bases between. The CDR3 spans 13 residues. Here the CDR3 DNA reads TGTGCCAGCAGTAATTCAAATAATTCACCCCTCCACTTT. Its protein is CASSNSNNSPLHF.

The chain couples TRBV10-3 to TRBJ2-4; TRBD2 is a possible D gene (5 bases). In germline, CDR1 is ENHRY, CDR2 SYGVKD. V shed 6 bases and J shed 8 bases, with 20 bases lying between them. The CDR3 is made up of 15 amino acids. This CDR3 reads CAIRSGGRPSDIQYF. The CDR3 region has the DNA TGTGCCATCAGGTCAGGCGGGCGGCCTTCGGACATTCAGTACTTC.

The V call is TRBV5-1, the J call TRBJ1-1; a weak D match, TRBD1 (5 bases). The V gene's germline CDR1 is SGHRS and CDR2 YFSETQ. Trimming took off 4 bases at V and 6 bases at J, with 13 bases between the two ends. The CDR3 extends over 13 amino acids. For the CDR3, the DNA is TGCGCCAGCAGCCCCCAGGGTACGGCTGAAGCTTTCTTT. Translation: CASSPQGTAEAFF.

This sequence joins TRBV5-1 and TRBJ2-1; D possibly corresponds to TRBD1 (6 bases). Germline V CDR1 and CDR2: SGHRS, YFSETQ. The CDR3 length is 15 residues. V gave up 4 bases and J gave up 10 bases, with 21 bases separating them. CDR3 residues: CASSLRTEGLGEQFF. The CDR3 bases are TGCGCCAGCAGCCTTCGGACAGAAGGATTAGGGGAGCAGTTCTTC.

This sequence joins TRBV6-5 and TRBJ1-1; 8 nucleotides agree with TRBD1. CDR3 size: 15 residues. V was pared by 7 bases and J by 4 bases, with 11 bases of the junction left unmatched. Germline CDR1 is MNHEY and CDR2 is SVGAGI. CDR3 region: CASTFTDRGGTEAFF. The CDR3 region has the DNA TGTGCCAGCACCTTTACCGACAGGGGTGGCACTGAAGCTTTCTTT.